A selection of T cell receptor beta chains follows, all from one sample in a study of blood T cells in healthy people across ages. MiXCR, run by TCRdb on the 5' RACE reads, gives a single entry per CDR3 protein. Among under 2,000,000 distinct CDR3 sequences, 49% were seen once, and the ten largest hold roughly 2.1%. Sequencing was done on a sample of blood. The receptors were sampled from a woman aged 40 to 50 in good health. The CDR3 runs from the conserved cysteine through the conserved F or W. A D gene is named only where the DNA matches it firmly. Part of the rows lack a size; the others show once, few, many or a class for expanded clones.

cdr3_aa: CASSQDRIGQGSNYGYTF; cdr3_nt: TGCGCCAGCAGCCAAGATAGAATAGGACAGGGAAGTAACTATGGCTACACCTTC; v_call: TRBV4-3; d_call: TRBD1; j_call: TRBJ1-2; clone_size: -
cdr3_aa: CASPQGKWVGDSSPSTDTQYF; cdr3_nt: TGCGCCAGCCCCCAAGGGAAGTGGGTAGGGGACAGCAGCCCAAGCACAGATACGCAGTATTTT; v_call: TRBV4-3; d_call: TRBD1; j_call: TRBJ2-3; clone_size: -
cdr3_aa: CASRPRDRAAPPLHF; cdr3_nt: TGTGCCAGCAGACCCCGGGACAGGGCGGCGCCACCCCTCCACTTT; v_call: TRBV28; d_call: TRBD1; j_call: TRBJ1-6; clone_size: -
cdr3_aa: CASSSDRGKREKLFF; cdr3_nt: TGTGCCAGCAGCTCAGACAGGGGGAAGCGGGAAAAACTGTTTTTT; v_call: TRBV7-9; d_call: TRBD1; j_call: TRBJ1-4; clone_size: -
cdr3_aa: CASSLDGGEDTQYF; cdr3_nt: TGTGCCAGCAGCTTGGACGGGGGGGAAGATACGCAGTATTTT; v_call: TRBV7-2; d_call: TRBD2; j_call: TRBJ2-3; clone_size: few
cdr3_aa: CASIVGRTTYNSPLHF; cdr3_nt: TGTGCCAGCATCGTTGGTAGGACGACTTATAATTCACCCCTCCACTTT; v_call: TRBV6-1; d_call: -; j_call: TRBJ1-6; clone_size: -
cdr3_aa: CASTTGLAYGKDTQYF; cdr3_nt: TGTGCCAGCACCACCGGACTAGCCTACGGGAAAGATACGCAGTATTTT; v_call: TRBV7-2; d_call: TRBD2; j_call: TRBJ2-3; clone_size: -
cdr3_aa: CASSSYGGIQETQYF; cdr3_nt: TGTGCCAGCAGCTCGTATGGCGGTATCCAAGAGACCCAGTACTTC; v_call: TRBV5-6; d_call: -; j_call: TRBJ2-5; clone_size: once
cdr3_aa: CASSFEGYGTDTQYF; cdr3_nt: TGTGCCAGCAGCTTTGAGGGCTACGGCACAGATACGCAGTATTTT; v_call: TRBV11-2; d_call: -; j_call: TRBJ2-3; clone_size: -
cdr3_aa: CASSPTRQGNYGYTF; cdr3_nt: TGTGCCAGCAGTCCCACCCGACAGGGGAACTATGGCTACACCTTC; v_call: TRBV12-3/TRBV12-4; d_call: TRBD1; j_call: TRBJ1-2; clone_size: -
cdr3_aa: CASSQDPTSIQYF; cdr3_nt: TGCGCCAGCAGCCAAGATCCGACTAGCATTCAGTACTTC; v_call: TRBV4-3; d_call: -; j_call: TRBJ2-4; clone_size: few
cdr3_aa: CSARRLAGGGETQYF; cdr3_nt: TGCAGTGCTAGAAGACTAGCGGGGGGTGGAGAGACCCAGTACTTC; v_call: TRBV20-1; d_call: TRBD2; j_call: TRBJ2-5; clone_size: -
cdr3_aa: CASKRQGGSAKNIQYF; cdr3_nt: TGTGCCAGCAAGAGACAGGGAGGTTCTGCGAAAAACATTCAGTACTTC; v_call: TRBV2; d_call: -; j_call: TRBJ2-4; clone_size: -
cdr3_aa: CSATSGTSSYNEQFF; cdr3_nt: TGCAGTGCCACGAGTGGGACCAGCTCCTACAATGAGCAGTTCTTC; v_call: TRBV20-1; d_call: -; j_call: TRBJ2-1; clone_size: few
cdr3_aa: CSVGAGEIQETQYF; cdr3_nt: TGCAGCGTTGGAGCGGGGGAGATACAAGAGACCCAGTACTTC; v_call: TRBV29-1; d_call: TRBD2; j_call: TRBJ2-5; clone_size: few
cdr3_aa: CASSVQDGTHTDTQYF; cdr3_nt: TGTGCCAGCAGCGTCCAGGACGGGACTCACACAGATACGCAGTATTTT; v_call: TRBV9; d_call: -; j_call: TRBJ2-3; clone_size: -
cdr3_aa: CSVGQGVSQTEAFF; cdr3_nt: TGCAGCGTTGGACAGGGCGTCTCACAGACTGAAGCTTTCTTT; v_call: TRBV29-1; d_call: TRBD1; j_call: TRBJ1-1; clone_size: -
cdr3_aa: CASSQEGHSYEQYF; cdr3_nt: TGTGCCAGCAGCCAAGAGGGACACTCCTACGAGCAGTACTTC; v_call: TRBV3-1; d_call: -; j_call: TRBJ2-7; clone_size: few
cdr3_aa: CASSFLAGASYNEQFF; cdr3_nt: TGTGCCAGCAGTTTCCTAGCGGGGGCCTCCTACAATGAGCAGTTCTTC; v_call: TRBV27; d_call: TRBD2; j_call: TRBJ2-1; clone_size: -
cdr3_aa: CSAVGEKSSYNEQYF; cdr3_nt: TGCAGCGCCGTTGGAGAGAAGAGCTCCTACAATGAGCAGTACTTC; v_call: TRBV20-1; d_call: -; j_call: TRBJ2-7; clone_size: once
cdr3_aa: CASSSLLGGDTDTQYF; cdr3_nt: TGTGCCAGCAGTAGCCTTTTGGGGGGTGACACAGATACGCAGTATTTT; v_call: TRBV7-3; d_call: -; j_call: TRBJ2-3; clone_size: few
cdr3_aa: CASSLLPYTDTQYF; cdr3_nt: TGTGCCAGCAGCTTGCTCCCGTACACAGATACGCAGTATTTT; v_call: TRBV5-5; d_call: -; j_call: TRBJ2-3; clone_size: -
cdr3_aa: CASSQDLGAGRPGTDTQYF; cdr3_nt: TGCGCCAGCAGCCAAGATCTGGGGGCGGGCCGCCCTGGCACAGATACGCAGTATTTT; v_call: TRBV4-3; d_call: -; j_call: TRBJ2-3; clone_size: -
cdr3_aa: CASSTGTMGNEQYF; cdr3_nt: TGTGCCAGCAGCACCGGGACAATGGGTAATGAGCAGTACTTC; v_call: TRBV9; d_call: -; j_call: TRBJ2-5; clone_size: -
cdr3_aa: CSVRSGGLEKLFF; cdr3_nt: TGCAGTGTTAGATCGGGGGGGCTTGAAAAACTGTTTTTT; v_call: TRBV20-1; d_call: -; j_call: TRBJ1-4; clone_size: -
cdr3_aa: CASSPLYTEQFF; cdr3_nt: TGTGCCAGCAGCCCTCTATACACTGAGCAGTTCTTC; v_call: TRBV28; d_call: -; j_call: TRBJ2-1; clone_size: -
cdr3_aa: CSATGGGYNEKLFF; cdr3_nt: TGCAGTGCTACCGGAGGGGGATATAATGAAAAACTGTTTTTT; v_call: TRBV20-1; d_call: -; j_call: TRBJ1-4; clone_size: -
cdr3_aa: CASVSGIGDSNQPQHF; cdr3_nt: TGTGCCAGTGTATCGGGGATTGGTGACAGCAATCAGCCCCAGCATTTT; v_call: TRBV6-6; d_call: -; j_call: TRBJ1-5; clone_size: once
cdr3_aa: CASSEGTGTPLAYGYTF; cdr3_nt: TGCGCCAGCAGCGAGGGGACAGGGACCCCTCTGGCCTATGGCTACACCTTC; v_call: TRBV5-1; d_call: TRBD1; j_call: TRBJ1-2; clone_size: -
cdr3_aa: CASNALAPDTQYF; cdr3_nt: TGTGCCAGCAACGCCCTAGCCCCAGATACGCAGTATTTT; v_call: TRBV27; d_call: -; j_call: TRBJ2-3; clone_size: -
cdr3_aa: CASSLDPTGLKNIQYF; cdr3_nt: TGTGCCAGCAGTTTGGATCCGACAGGTCTTAAAAACATTCAGTACTTC; v_call: TRBV28; d_call: -; j_call: TRBJ2-4; clone_size: -
cdr3_aa: CSARSELSFSTDTQYF; cdr3_nt: TGCAGTGCTAGATCCGAATTATCCTTTAGCACAGATACGCAGTATTTT; v_call: TRBV20-1; d_call: -; j_call: TRBJ2-3; clone_size: few